These 18 T cell receptor beta chains share one sample of origin, sequenced in a study of T cells in Graves' hyperthyroidism and ophthalmopathy. The source material, RNA transcripts, was used to amplify TCR beta CDR3 regions. Using the HTBI primer set, a first-round RT-PCR was run on the TCR CDR3. From the multiplex PCR reads, TCRdb called clonotypes with MiXCR, one entry per CDR3 protein. The table has roughly 380,000 distinct CDR3 sequences, approximately 13% seen once; the top ten hold less than 6.5%. Source material: blood. Receptors originate from a young woman with Graves' hyperthyroidism.

The chain uses TRBV5-1 and TRBJ1-1, with a possible D match to TRBD1 (5 bases). From germline, CDR1 is SGHRS and CDR2 YFSETQ. The CDR3 runs to 14 residues. The V gene lost 4 bases and the J gene lost 0 bases, with 10 bases spanning the gap. In DNA, the CDR3 is TGCGCCAGCAGCATGGGACCGGTGAACACTGAAGCTTTCTTT. Translation gives CASSMGPVNTEAFF.

This clonotype appeared many times. The chain has TRBV28 and TRBJ2-6; D tentatively fits TRBD1 or TRBD2 (5 bases each). The CDR3 consists of 18 residues. CDR1 and CDR2 (germline): MDHEN, SYDVKM. Between the trimmed V and J ends, which lost 5 bases and 0 bases, there was a span of 17 bases. CDR3 amino acids: CASSLRVGVGSGANVLTF. As DNA, the CDR3 is TGTGCCAGCAGTCTTAGAGTGGGGGTCGGCTCTGGGGCCAACGTCCTGACTTTC.

In its sample, this clonotype was seen many times. The J gene is TRBJ2-1, the V gene TRBV12-3 or TRBV12-4, with a possible D match to TRBD1 (7 bases). V lost 7 bases to trimming and J lost 2 bases, with 12 bases between them. The length of the CDR3 is 14 residues. The CDR3 here is CASNGGGTYNEQFF. CDR3 DNA sequence: TGTGCCAGCAACGGAGGGGGCACCTACAATGAGCAGTTCTTC.

This clonotype came up a few times. Here the CDR3 reads CASRPIAGGPQETQYF. CDR3 DNA sequence: TGTGCCAGCAGACCTATAGCGGGAGGTCCCCAAGAGACCCAGTACTTC. The chain combines TRBV6-1 with TRBJ2-5, with 10 bases matching TRBD2. The J segment lost 1 base and the V segment lost 6 bases, leaving 8 bases of the junction unmatched. The germline CDR1 and CDR2 sequences are MNHNS and SASEGT. This CDR3 spans 16 amino acids.

At least ten counts were recorded for this clonotype. CDR3 amino acids: CASSLVWQSNEKLFF. CDR3 nucleotide sequence: TGTGCCAGCAGTTTGGTGTGGCAGAGTAATGAAAAACTGTTTTTT. The chain is built from TRBV28 and TRBJ1-4; no firm D call. This CDR3 is built from 15 residues. Germline loops: CDR1 MDHEN, CDR2 SYDVKM. The V end lost 3 bases, the J end lost 4 bases, and 12 bases lay between the germline ends.

This clonotype was observed at least ten times. The chain combines TRBV28 with TRBJ1-4, with TRBD1 matching 10 bases. Trimming removed 2 bases from V and 6 bases from J; junction bases left unmatched: 3. The CDR3 covers 15 residues. Germline CDR1 is MDHEN and CDR2 is SYDVKM. The CDR3: CASSLGGTGDEKLFF. As DNA, the CDR3 is TGTGCCAGCAGTTTAGGCGGGACAGGGGATGAAAAACTGTTTTTT.

This clonotype was picked up many times. V is TRBV10-1 and J is TRBJ2-5; 10 nucleotides agree with TRBD2. CDR3 size: 15 residues. Looked up from germline, CDR1 is WNHNN and CDR2 is SYGVQD (reference sequence). Losses at the gene ends were 3 bases for V and 2 bases for J; bases not matched to a gene: 3. The CDR3 here is CASSDQTSGQETQYF. The DNA for the CDR3 is TGCGCCAGCAGTGACCAGACTAGCGGGCAAGAGACCCAGTACTTC.

This clonotype has a count of ten or more. The J gene is TRBJ2-3, the V gene TRBV20-1; D remains unclear. The germline V and J ends were trimmed by 2 bases and 2 bases, with 17 bases remaining between them. CDR3 length equals 16 residues. Germline CDR1 reads DFQATT; CDR2 reads SNEGSKA (reference sequence). The CDR3 loop is CSARPRFTKITDTQYF. CDR3 in DNA: TGCAGTGCTAGACCACGTTTTACTAAAATCACAGATACGCAGTATTTT.

The table lists this clonotype with many counts. The CDR3 coding sequence is TGTGCCAGCAGTTACTCTCCCAGGGGATTCAATCAGCCCCAGCATTTT. Translating gives CASSYSPRGFNQPQHF. The chain couples TRBV6-2 or TRBV6-3 to TRBJ1-5; perhaps TRBD1 as D (6 bases). This CDR3 region has 16 residues. Germline values: CDR1 MNHEY, CDR2 SVGEGT. Trimming pared 0 bases from V and 3 bases from J, leaving 12 bases between.

This rearrangement joins TRBV13 to TRBJ1-5; no reliable D call. With 0 bases removed from V and 9 bases from J, the gap between germline ends came to 9 bases. CDR1 and CDR2 (germline): PRHDT, FYEKMQ (reference sequence). This CDR3 comprises 13 residues. The DNA for the CDR3 is TGTGCCAGCAGCTTAGGGCTGCGGCGGCCCCAGCATTTT. The encoded protein is CASSLGLRRPQHF.

The chain joins TRBV3-1 to TRBJ1-1; the D is unclear. The V end lost 1 base, the J end lost 5 bases, and 8 bases lay between the germline ends. The CDR3 has 13 amino acids. CDR1 and CDR2 (germline): LGHDT, YNNKEL (reference sequence). CDR3 sequence: CASSQGRWTEAFF. CDR3 sequence (DNA): TGTGCCAGCAGCCAAGGCAGGTGGACTGAAGCTTTCTTT.

For this clonotype: A much larger clone is a single base away; this may be a read error. The chain carries TRBV28 and TRBJ2-7, with D perhaps matching TRBD2 (5 bases). The CDR3 contains 13 residues. Trimming removed 8 bases from V and 3 bases from J, with 14 bases in between. CDR1 and CDR2 (germline): MDHEN, SYDVKM. The CDR3 coding sequence is TGTGCCAGCCGTGGGGTTCGGGACTACGAGCAGTACTTC. It codes for CASRGVRDYEQYF. Using reference TRBV28 and TRBJ2-7 for the parts outside the CDR3, the full variable domain is DVKVTQSSRYLVKRTGEKVFLECVQDMDHENMFWYRQDPGLGLRLIYFSYDVKMKEKGDIPEGYSVSREKKERFSLILESASTNQTSMYLCASRGVRDYEQYFGPGTRLTVT.

This clonotype showed up many times. This rearrangement joins TRBV6-1 to TRBJ2-7; D may be TRBD1 (6 bases). The CDR3 has 15 amino acids. Germline assignment: CDR1 MNHNS and CDR2 SASEGT. V was pared by 2 bases and J by 4 bases, with 15 bases between. The CDR3 DNA follows: TGTGCCAGCAGTGAAAGCGCACAGGGACAATACGAGCAGTACTTC. Protein product: CASSESAQGQYEQYF.

The V and J genes are TRBV20-1 and TRBJ1-4; D is unclear. The CDR3 length is 14 residues. The germline V gene encodes CDR1 DFQATT and CDR2 SNEGSKA (reference sequence). V gave up 3 bases and J gave up 0 bases, with 8 bases separating them. The CDR3 region is CSARGGSTNEKLFF. In DNA, the CDR3 is TGCAGTGCTAGGGGCGGATCAACTAATGAAAAACTGTTTTTT.

The sample holds a few counts of this clonotype. The chain employs TRBV6-1 and TRBJ1-2, with D uncertain. Germline CDR1 MNHNS, CDR2 SASEGT. The CDR3 totals 13 residues. V was cut by 3 bases and J by 5 bases, with 10 bases left in between. The CDR3 sequence is CASSERSWYGYTF. The CDR3 DNA follows: TGTGCCAGCAGTGAGCGGTCTTGGTATGGCTACACCTTC.

This sequence joins TRBV27 and TRBJ2-2; 9 nucleotides line up with TRBD1. Trimming took 4 bases from V and 6 from J; bases not matched to a gene: 12. Looked up from germline, CDR1 is MNHEY and CDR2 is SMNVEV (reference sequence). CDR3 size: 17 residues. This CDR3 reads CASSSSPDRGRSGELFF. In DNA, the CDR3 is TGTGCCAGCAGTTCTTCACCAGACAGGGGGAGATCCGGGGAGCTGTTTTTT.

This chain's CDR3 is CASSSGVAGGPNEQFF. The CDR3 coding sequence is TGCGCCAGCAGCTCAGGAGTAGCGGGAGGGCCCAATGAGCAGTTCTTC. The chain employs TRBV5-1 and TRBJ2-1, with 11 bases aligning to TRBD2. With 3 bases clipped from V and 6 bases from J, the junction kept 8 bases outside the gene matches. The CDR3 totals 16 residues. Germline V lookup: CDR1 SGHRS, CDR2 YFSETQ.

This clonotype was seen ten or more times. CDR3 loop: CASSALAGVGTDTQYF. In DNA form, the CDR3 reads TGTGCCAGCAGCGCTTTAGCGGGAGTTGGAACAGATACGCAGTATTTT. This chain links TRBV9 with TRBJ2-3; 9 positions match TRBD2. The germline V gene encodes CDR1 SGDLS and CDR2 YYNGEE. The CDR3 runs 16 residues. Trimming took 3 bases from V and 3 from J; bases not matched to a gene: 8.